The text below deals with one T cell receptor beta chain. As yet, its antigen is unknown. The record originates from a study of PD-1 blockade in mismatch repair-deficient tumors. On the study more broadly: Patients had around 11 mismatch repair-deficient cancer types, all previously treated and progressing. Whole-study findings and limits: Tumor-resident clones, often undetectable pretreatment in blood, expanded then contracted after pembrolizumab.

The TCR-sequenced patients were a few responders to pembrolizumab. Clones were read by immunoSEQ multiplex PCR, and TCRdb kept only the in-frame ones, dropping some. Of about 120,000 clones in the sample, about 88% were seen once. The trim removed 3 bases at V and 6 bases at J, leaving 9 bases unmatched. CDR3 size: 15 residues. CDR1 and CDR2 from the germline V gene are LNHDA and SQIVND (reference sequence). The sequencing used peripheral blood, collected 44 weeks after starting pembrolizumab. This clonotype was sampled from an adult with mismatch repair-deficient cancer. The chain is built from TRBV19 and TRBJ2-7, with 9 bases lining up with TRBD2. CDR3: CASSISLAGAVEQYF. The CDR3, as DNA: TGTGCCAGTAGTATCTCATTAGCGGGAGCGGTCGAGCAGTACTTC.